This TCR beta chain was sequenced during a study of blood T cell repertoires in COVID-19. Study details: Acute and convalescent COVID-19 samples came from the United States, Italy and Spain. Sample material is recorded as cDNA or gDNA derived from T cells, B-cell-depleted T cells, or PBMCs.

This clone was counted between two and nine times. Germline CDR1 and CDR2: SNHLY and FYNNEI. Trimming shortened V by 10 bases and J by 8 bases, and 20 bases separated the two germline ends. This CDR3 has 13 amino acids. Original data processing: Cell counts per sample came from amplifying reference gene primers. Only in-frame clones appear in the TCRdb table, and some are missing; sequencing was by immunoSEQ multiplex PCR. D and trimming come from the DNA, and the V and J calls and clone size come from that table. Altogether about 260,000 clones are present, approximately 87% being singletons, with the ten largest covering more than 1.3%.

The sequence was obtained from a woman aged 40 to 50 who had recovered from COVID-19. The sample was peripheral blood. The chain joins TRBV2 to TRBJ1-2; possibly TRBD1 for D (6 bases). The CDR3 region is CATRGGGQGGYTF. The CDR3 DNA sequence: TGTGCCACTAGGGGAGGGGGTCAGGGAGGCTACACCTTC. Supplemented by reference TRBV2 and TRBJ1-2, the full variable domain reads EPEVTQTPSHQVTQMGQEVILRCVPISNHLYFYWYRQILGQKVEFLVSFYNNEISEKSEIFDDQFSVERPDGSNFTLKIRSTKLEDSAMYFCATRGGGQGGYTFGSGTRLTVV.